These 12 T cell receptor beta chains share one sample of origin, sequenced in a study of vaccination effects on CD4 cells after COVID-19. For these TCRs, the target antigens are not known. TCRdb's table, derived via immunoSEQ multiplex PCR, lists solely in-frame clones and lacks some. The table has tens of thousands of clones, over 60% seen once. Viral peptide pool expansion of antigen-specific CD4+ T cells preceded sequencing in the ViraFEST assay. Upon completion of 10 to 11 days in culture, CD4+ T cells were isolated. Each person got two doses of an mRNA SARS-CoV-2 vaccine, BNT162b2 or mRNA-1273. The source was CD4+ T cells from PBMCs cultured with HCoV-OC43 spike peptides, collected after COVID-19 vaccination. Described subset: HCoV-OC43 spike overlapping peptide pool stimulation. The origin of the receptors is a human donor who received a COVID-19 vaccine.

The chain links TRBV11-2 to TRBJ2-1; 9 nucleotides line up with TRBD2. CDR3 length equals 15 residues. CDR1 SGHAT and CDR2 FQNNGV come from the germline V gene. The V segment lost 6 bases and the J segment 5 bases; nucleotides outside the gene matches: 8. CDR3 nucleotides: TGTGCCAGCAGTGAGCTAGCGGGACTTCACAATGAGCAGTTCTTC. It translates to CASSELAGLHNEQFF.

This clone has more than one count but fewer than ten. The rearrangement uses TRBV5-6 and TRBJ1-5; D not resolved. V was shortened by 2 bases and J by 5 bases, with 14 bases between the two germline ends. This CDR3 is built from 15 residues. CDR1 is SGHDT and CDR2 is YYEEEE in the germline V gene. CDR3 in DNA: TGTGCCAGCAGCTTACGGGCCGTTCGGGATCAGCCCCAGCATTTT. Amino acids: CASSLRAVRDQPQHF. The variable domain in full, with the rest retrieved from reference TRBV5-6 and TRBJ1-5, is DAGVTQSPTHLIKTRGQQVTLRCSPKSGHDTVSWYQQALGQGPQFIFQYYEEEERQRGNFPDRFSGHQFPNYSSELNVNALLLGDSALYLCASSLRAVRDQPQHFGDGTRLSIL.

This clone has just a few counts. The rearrangement links TRBV5-4 to TRBJ1-3; D possibly corresponds to TRBD1 (5 bases). Trimming left V 2 bases short and J 0 bases short, with 12 bases between. This CDR3 contains 16 residues. CDR1 is SGHNT, CDR2 YYREEE, per germline (reference sequence). CDR3 amino acids: CASSFSGPNSGNTIYF. DNA for the CDR3: TGTGCCAGCAGCTTTTCGGGACCGAACTCTGGAAACACCATATATTTT.

The genes are TRBV2 and TRBJ2-1; no definite D call. The CDR3 is 15 residues long. V shed 4 bases and J shed 4 bases, with 14 bases lying between them. The germline gives CDR1 SNHLY, CDR2 FYNNEI. The CDR3 loop is CASSVQGLEYNEQFF. Here the CDR3 DNA reads TGTGCCAGCAGTGTCCAAGGTCTGGAGTACAATGAGCAGTTCTTC.

This clone was seen only a few times. J is TRBJ2-7 and V is TRBV11-3; D gene ambiguous. The CDR3 is made up of 12 amino acids. The V and J ends lost 3 bases and 5 bases respectively, with 8 bases between them. CDR1 and CDR2 from the germline V gene are SGHNT and YENEEA. This chain's CDR3 is CASSFRSDEQYF. CDR3 in DNA: TGTGCCAGCAGCTTTAGGTCGGACGAGCAGTACTTC.

The V and J genes are TRBV5-8 and TRBJ2-1; 8 bases agree with TRBD1. CDR1 SGHTS and CDR2 YDEGEE come from the germline V gene. This CDR3 has 15 residues. The J segment lost 3 bases and the V segment lost 0 bases, leaving 2 bases of the junction unmatched. The CDR3 nucleotides read TGTGCCAGCAGCTTGGTCGGACAGGGCTACAATGAGCAGTTCTTC. It yields the protein CASSLVGQGYNEQFF.

The chain links TRBV4-1 to TRBJ1-1; TRBD1 aligns across 11 bases. Trimming took 4 bases from V and 4 from J; bases not matched to a gene: 14. CDR1 is MGHRA, CDR2 YSYEKL, per germline. The CDR3 runs 18 residues. The CDR3 sequence: CASSPRTGGLGGGTEAFF. CDR3 sequence (DNA): TGCGCCAGCAGCCCACGGACAGGGGGCCTAGGGGGGGGCACTGAAGCTTTCTTT.

This clone was recorded at least ten times. The V and J genes are TRBV5-1 and TRBJ2-7, with 8 bases fitting TRBD1. Germline trimming cut 5 bases from V and 3 bases from J; bases unmatched to any gene: 7. There are 14 residues in the CDR3. Germline CDR1 SGHRS, CDR2 YFSETQ. The CDR3 DNA reads TGCGCCAGCAGTTGGACAGGGTCGGGCTACGAGCAGTACTTC. This gives the protein CASSWTGSGYEQYF.

This chain connects TRBV6-5 to TRBJ2-5; TRBD1 aligns across 8 bases. The CDR3 is made up of 14 amino acids. Germline CDR1 reads MNHEY; CDR2 reads SVGAGI. V shed 5 bases, J shed 1 base, and the junction held 3 bases outside the gene matches. The CDR3 DNA reads TGTGCCAGCAGTCGGACAGGGTTCCAAGAGACCCAGTACTTC. It yields the protein CASSRTGFQETQYF.

This clone was seen just once. The chain uses TRBV30 and TRBJ1-3; D might be TRBD1 (5 bases). Germline assignment: CDR1 GTSNPN and CDR2 SVGIG (reference sequence). Trimming took off 4 bases at V and 3 bases at J, with 10 bases between the two ends. CDR3 length: 13 amino acids. The CDR3: CAWMAGGGNTIYF. CDR3 bases: TGTGCCTGGATGGCGGGGGGTGGAAACACCATATATTTT. The full variable domain, in which reference TRBV30 and TRBJ1-3 provide the parts outside the CDR3, is SQTIHQWPATLVQPVGSPLSLECTVEGTSNPNLYWYRQAAGRGLQLLFYSVGIGQISSEVPQNLSASRPQDRQFILSSKKLLLSDSGFYLCAWMAGGGNTIYFGEGSWLTVV.

The V gene is TRBV4-1, the J gene TRBJ2-6; TRBD1 is a possible D gene (6 bases). The length of the CDR3 is 17 residues. Trimming left V 1 base short and J 0 bases short, with 10 bases between. Germline loops: CDR1 MGHRA, CDR2 YSYEKL. CDR3 coding DNA: TGCGCCAGCAGCCAAGGGACAGCTTACTCTGGGGCCAACGTCCTGACTTTC. Its translation: CASSQGTAYSGANVLTF.

This clone was seen a few times. The chain joins TRBV3-1 (or the pseudogene TRBV3-2) to TRBJ2-5; 7 bases map to TRBD2. The CDR3 covers 14 residues. Looked up from germline, CDR1 is LGHDT and CDR2 is YNNKEL (reference sequence). V gave up 4 bases and J gave up 4 bases; unmatched junction bases: 6. The CDR3 coding sequence is TGTGCCAGCAGCCCCAATTGGGGGGGAGAGACCCAGTACTTC. Residues: CASSPNWGGETQYF.